This TCR beta chain was profiled in a study of blood T cell repertoires in COVID-19. Study overall: T cells, B-cell-depleted T cells, or PBMCs provided the cDNA or gDNA that served as material.

TCRdb's copy holds only in-frame clones and misses some; the assay was immunoSEQ multiplex PCR. Here the sample spans about 130,000 clones, about 86% being singletons. Germline CDR1 is SGHDN and CDR2 is FVKESK. This CDR3 is built from 17 residues. The V gene end was trimmed by 0 bases and the J gene end by 3 bases; junction bases not matched to a gene: 10. Clinical history reported by participants formed the basis on which cohorts were assigned. Sequencing was done on a sample of PBMCs or T cells enriched from blood (not recorded which). This sequence was found in a woman aged 50 to 60 who had recovered from COVID-19. This chain uses TRBV14 with TRBJ1-2; 7 bases agree with TRBD1. The CDR3 spells CASSQDRGQPWHYGYTF. CDR3 in DNA: TGTGCCAGCAGCCAAGACAGGGGACAGCCATGGCACTATGGCTACACCTTC. Full variable domain (remainder filled in from reference TRBV14 and TRBJ1-2): EAGVTQFPSHSVIEKGQTVTLRCDPISGHDNLYWYRRVMGKEIKFLLHFVKESKQDESGMPNNRFLAERTGGTYSTLKVQPAELEDSGVYFCASSQDRGQPWHYGYTFGSGTRLTVV.